This is a list of T cell receptor beta chains from one sample in a study of T-cell reconstitution after alpha-beta-depleted transplantation in children. One entry per CDR3 protein, called by TCRdb with MiXCR from the PCR reads. The data show about 300,000 distinct CDR3 sequences, less than 9.5% seen once. This specimen consisted of peripheral blood, obtained 360 days after TCRalphabeta/CD19-depleted stem cell transplant. These receptors were taken from a female patient aged 2-15 years who had a stem cell transplant for Fanconi anemia, so the T cells may come from the graft donor. Each CDR3 is given with its conserved first and last residue. The order of the fields is D gene, V gene, CDR3 protein. A D gene is named only where the DNA matches it firmly.

>.|TRBV11-2
CASSLSGALNTIYF
>.|TRBV11-2
CASSLRLASGTQYF
>.|TRBV5-1
CASSTDRSSQPQHF
>.|TRBV6-2/TRBV6-3
CASSSRGGDQPQHF
>TRBD1|TRBV7-9
CASSHRDSPGDGYTF
>.|TRBV4-2
CASGPGLLYSSYEQYF
>TRBD1|TRBV5-5
CASSFVTGGADTQYF
>.|TRBV12-3/TRBV12-4
CASSLYKASYNEQFF
>TRBD2|TRBV6-5
CASSTRTSATDTQYF
>TRBD2|TRBV9
CASSGSLAGAFGELFF
>TRBD1|TRBV5-1
CASSLGQGRWEQYF
>.|TRBV5-1
CASSLPGVSGANVLTF
>.|TRBV4-2
CASSPTATNEKLFF
>.|TRBV27
CASNPRGLRYSNQPQHF
>.|TRBV7-8
CASSQVRVYGEQFF
>TRBD1|TRBV15
CATSREKGQGAQNTQYF
>.|TRBV2
CASSDYIAEEGELFF
>TRBD1|TRBV5-1
CASSYRTGDASPLHF
>.|TRBV15
CATSRRSGTAEAFF
>.|TRBV20-1
CSARKNRVTGEKLFF
>.|TRBV28
CASSPFGARWEQYF
>TRBD2|TRBV29-1
CSAQGWGAGGSGELFF
>TRBD1|TRBV4-1
CASSARTGVNSPLHF
>TRBD2|TRBV20-1
CSASLVSGSWTHYEQYF
>.|TRBV7-3
CASSLGNLGQMGETQYF
>TRBD1|TRBV6-5
CASSYSGTGVYEQYF
>TRBD1|TRBV13
CASRTWGQISYNEQFF
>.|TRBV20-1
CSASRSRFDRGEAFF
>TRBD1|TRBV27
CASSFISPGQGQGSAKNIQYF
>TRBD1|TRBV20-1
CSAKTGNNQPQHF
>TRBD1|TRBV6-1
CASRPGQGITEAFF